This T cell receptor beta chain came from a study of T cells in Graves' hyperthyroidism and ophthalmopathy (dated by TCRdb to about 2019). Background on the whole study: Peripheral blood samples were taken at the time of initial diagnosis, prior to any treatment. TCR V-J signatures able to tell the groups apart were searched for in a discovery cohort of 90 to 100 patients, of whom around 43 had Graves' ophthalmopathy and around 58 had stable Graves' hyperthyroidism. Prospective prediction of ophthalmopathy was tested in an independent validation cohort consisting of about 19 hyperthyroidism patients and some 15 patients who later progressed to ophthalmopathy. For training and testing, the 100 or so patients in the discovery cohort were randomly divided in a 7:3 ratio. Thyroid tissue and blood T-cell repertoires from more than 5 Graves' hyperthyroidism patients were also compared in the study. After sampling, hyperthyroidism patients received methimazole starting at 30 mg daily, and ophthalmopathy patients received high-dose intravenous methylprednisolone. According to the paper, TCR Vbeta CDR3 sequencing was carried out on 135 peripheral blood samples, which came from fewer than 50 ophthalmopathy, about 75 hyperthyroidism and some 17 progressor patients. Here is what the overall study found, with its caveats: A model built on a 13 V-J signature distinguished ophthalmopathy from stable hyperthyroidism, reaching around 88% sensitivity and 81.08% specificity in cross-validation and 80%/75% in testing. Sample size was not statistically predetermined, and investigators were not blinded to group allocation. In validation, progression to ophthalmopathy was predicted by the model with 70% to 71% sensitivity and 72% to 85% specificity, a median of approximately 6.5 months before onset. Most expanded thyroid clonotypes (frequency above 0.001) were also detected in blood, a finding suggesting that blood repertoires may reflect thyroid immune responses.

TCR beta CDR3 regions were amplified from RNA transcripts. For the first round of RT-PCR on the TCR CDR3, the HTBI primer set was used together with the Qiagen OneStep RT-PCR kit. Libraries were constructed in a second round of multiplex PCR, after which size selection and purification were performed. Paired-end sequencing of the libraries was performed with 100 bp reads on an Illumina HiSeq2000. Per the original workflow: SOAPnuke was used to process the raw data, removing reads that contained adapters or uncalled bases, had a mean Phred below 15, or lacked an exact match to the constant primer or identifier. COPE v1.2.5 was used to merge high-quality paired reads, and clonotypes were defined as unique nucleotide sequences. MiTCR v1.1 was used to align the clonotypes against IMGT TRBV, TRBD and TRBJ reference segments. The analysis included only V-J combinations with a frequency above 0.0001, which together covered around 99% of the repertoires. The TCS score was defined as the ratio of F50 (clonal expansion) to E x V (chaos), calculated using BLOSUM62-based TCRdist between CDR3 peptides within each V-J. Welch's t-statistics and random forest reduced some 510 V-J features to under 15, which were used in a naive Bayes classifier (R e1071). The raw public reads went through TCRdb reprocessing: fastp at Q25, MiXCR clone calling, in-frame beta chains kept. Entries are consolidated by CDR3 protein sequence, retaining the most common genes and DNA. TCRdb assigned the V and J calls; the authors' analysis was not used. Recorded for this sample are about 260,000 distinct CDR3 sequences; about 25% of them occurred a single time. About 30% of the sample is taken by the ten largest.

V drops 6 bases and J drops 10 bases, leaving 15 bases in between. The germline V gene sets CDR1 to MNHNS and CDR2 to SASEGT. The CDR3, cysteine through phenylalanine, is 13 amino acids long. Solely the CDR3 DNA is kept, with 39 bases framed from the first base. Note on this clonotype: The clone's antigen remains unknown. No qualities accompany the bases; no much larger clone lies one base away.

Hyperthyroidism patients were newly diagnosed, had a disease duration of under 2 months, and were aged 18 to 65 years. Patients with uncontrolled infections, other autoimmune diseases, pregnancy or lactation were excluded. Clinical symptoms, serum thyroxine and TRAb, thyroid ultrasound, and orbital computed tomography formed the basis for the diagnoses. Blood from progressor patients was drawn when they were first diagnosed with hyperthyroidism, before any ophthalmopathy symptoms appeared. PBMCs were isolated from about 9.1 ml of fresh peripheral blood by Ficoll-Paque density gradient centrifugation. Patients classed as progressors first received a Graves' hyperthyroidism diagnosis and then went on to develop ophthalmopathy during follow-up. Total RNA was extracted using Trizol reagent, and RNA quality was assessed on an Agilent 2100 Bioanalyzer.

What was sequenced was blood. The TCR was taken from a man aged 40-49 years with Graves' hyperthyroidism that later progressed to Graves' ophthalmopathy. The chain uses TRBV6-1 and TRBJ2-2; a tentative D call is TRBD1 (6 bases match). In nucleotides, the sequence is TGTGCCAGCAGCCAAGATAGGACAGCGGAGCTGTTTTTT. Translated, this gives CASSQDRTAELFF.